This T cell receptor beta chain came from a study of blood T cell repertoires in COVID-19. The method was immunoSEQ multiplex PCR; TCRdb's version includes in-frame clones alone and lacks a portion of them. This sample has 65,000 to 75,000 clones, with 80% to 85% found just once. The germline V and J ends were trimmed by 9 bases and 7 bases, with 16 bases remaining between them. The length of the CDR3 is 14 residues. Germline lookup yields CDR1 MNHEY and CDR2 SVGAGI. The V and J genes are TRBV6-5 and TRBJ1-6, with D tentatively TRBD1 (5 bases). This clonotype was sampled from an older woman with acute or convalescent COVID-19. Sequenced material: peripheral blood. The CDR3: CASRGGDANSPLHF. The CDR3 DNA is TGTGCCAGTCGCGGGGGAGACGCGAATTCACCCCTCCACTTT.